Described below is a single T cell receptor beta chain sequence and its context. This entry comes from a study of OX40 agonist ivuxolimab in advanced cancers. Clones were sequenced by immunoSEQ multiplex PCR, and TCRdb holds only the in-frame ones, with some missing. The sample shows some 98,000 clones, 87% of them seen only once. CDR3 length: 13 residues. CDR1 ENHRY and CDR2 SYGVKD come from the germline V gene. V lost 6 bases, J lost 4 bases, and 12 bases lay in between. This rearrangement joins TRBV10-3 to TRBJ1-2; possible D gene TRBD1, 6 bases. The sample consisted of CD4+ or CD8+ T cells sorted from blood, taken in a trial of the OX40 agonist ivuxolimab. The source is an adult with an advanced solid tumor such as melanoma, head and neck, liver or kidney cancer. This CDR3 is CAIRKTGVYGYTF. The CDR3 region has the DNA TGTGCCATCAGGAAGACAGGCGTCTATGGCTACACCTTC.